These T cell receptor beta chains were read from a single sample in a study of cytomegalovirus exposure and HLA in healthy donors. The table came from immunoSEQ multiplex PCR; TCRdb's copy has only in-frame clones and leaves some out. The sample includes roughly 150,000 clones, about 77% of them seen just once. The sample consisted of PBMCs. The receptors were gathered from a man aged 18 to 29 in good health and CMV-seropositive. CDR3s include the opening cysteine and the closing phenylalanine or tryptophan. The D gene is left open where the match is weak. Not all rows give a size; the values are once, few, many and, for expanded clones, a class.

15	TRBV19	NA	TRBJ2-1	TRBD2	TGTGCCAGTAGTATCCGAGAGCGGGAGGACAATGAGCAGTTCTTC	CASSIREREDNEQFF
12	TRBV5-6	few	TRBJ2-7	NA	TGTGCCAGCAGCTTGGGAGAGGGCGAGCAGTACTTC	CASSLGEGEQYF
16	TRBV7-9	NA	TRBJ2-5	TRBD1	TGTGCCAGCAGCTTACTTGGGGACAGGGTAGACGAGACCCAGTACTTC	CASSLLGDRVDETQYF
14	TRBV4-2	NA	TRBJ2-1	TRBD2	TGTGCCAGCAGCCAAGTCCGGAGCGGGGGGGAGCAGTTCTTC	CASSQVRSGGEQFF
14	TRBV2	NA	TRBJ1-1	NA	TGTGCCAGCAGGCGGGGAAACATGAACACTGAAGCTTTCTTT	CASRRGNMNTEAFF
15	TRBV19	few	TRBJ1-4	TRBD1	TGTGCCAGTAGTATCACAGGGGCAACTAATGAAAAACTGTTTTTT	CASSITGATNEKLFF
13	TRBV2	NA	TRBJ2-5	TRBD1	TGTGCCAGCAAGGGACAGGGACAAGAGACCCAGTACTTC	CASKGQGQETQYF
12	TRBV10-3	NA	TRBJ1-1	NA	TGTGCCGCGACTGACAGCTTATATGAAGCTTTCTTT	CAATDSLYEAFF
17	TRBV28	NA	TRBJ2-7	NA	TGTGCCAGCAGTTCCCTGCCCCCGTTTGGGAGCTCCTACGAGCAGTACTTC	CASSSLPPFGSSYEQYF
14	TRBV10-2	once	TRBJ2-5	NA	TGCGCCAGCAGCATCCTCCGGGAGCAAGAGACCCAGTACTTC	CASSILREQETQYF
14	TRBV4-3	once	TRBJ2-7	NA	TGCGCCAGCAGCCAAGATTTGGGGCAAGGCGAGCAGTACTTC	CASSQDLGQGEQYF
17	TRBV28	few	TRBJ2-2	NA	TGTGCCAGCAGTTTTACCCCGAGACAGATGAACACCGGGGAGCTGTTTTTT	CASSFTPRQMNTGELFF
14	TRBV10-3	NA	TRBJ1-2	NA	TGTGCCATCAGTGAGTCCGGGACACAGGGAGGCTACACCTTC	CAISESGTQGGYTF
17	TRBV28	NA	TRBJ2-3	TRBD2	TGTGCCAGCAGTTTAACCCCTCTAGCGGGAGCCCCGGATACGCAGTATTTT	CASSLTPLAGAPDTQYF
11	TRBV11-2	NA	TRBJ2-2	NA	TGTGCCAGCCAGATTACCGGGGAGCTGTTTTTT	CASQITGELFF
15	TRBV6-1	NA	TRBJ2-1	NA	TGTGCCAGCAGTCCAGGGAGGAATTTGGCGAATGAGCAGTTCTTC	CASSPGRNLANEQFF
14	TRBV18	NA	TRBJ1-1	NA	TGTGCCAGCTCACCGTCTCGGGGGGGCACTGAAGCTTTCTTT	CASSPSRGGTEAFF
14	TRBV5-1	NA	TRBJ1-4	TRBD1	TGCGCCAGCAGTGAAGGGGGCGCATACGAAAAACTGTTTTTT	CASSEGGAYEKLFF
12	TRBV2	once	TRBJ2-7	NA	TGTGCCAGCACCGAGGAGGGGAACGAGCAGTACTTC	CASTEEGNEQYF
14	TRBV2	NA	TRBJ1-5	TRBD1	TGTGCCAGCAGCGGCCAGGGGGTCAATCAGCCCCAGCATTTT	CASSGQGVNQPQHF
17	TRBV5-6	NA	TRBJ2-2	NA	TGTGCCAGCAGCTTTACGTGGGGGCCCGTGAAAACCGGGGAGCTGTTTTTT	CASSFTWGPVKTGELFF
9	TRBV29-1	NA	TRBJ1-1	NA	TGCAGCCACAGCACTGAAGCTTTCTTT	CSHSTEAFF
14	TRBV6-1	NA	TRBJ2-3	NA	TGTGCCAGCAGTGTTTTAGTGGGCACAGATACGCAGTATTTT	CASSVLVGTDTQYF
15	TRBV5-1	few	TRBJ2-3	TRBD2	TGCGCCAGCAGCCCCGGACGGGGGGAAACAGATACGCAGTATTTT	CASSPGRGETDTQYF
14	TRBV11-2	NA	TRBJ1-1	TRBD1	TGTGCCAGCAGCTTAAGGACAGGGGCGGCTGAAGCTTTCTTT	CASSLRTGAAEAFF
13	TRBV18	NA	TRBJ1-2	NA	TGTGCCAGCTCACCTGAGGGTAACTATGGCTACACCTTC	CASSPEGNYGYTF
13	TRBV11-2	NA	TRBJ2-7	NA	TGTGCCCAAGGGGGGGGTCCCTCCTACGAGCAGTACTTC	CAQGGGPSYEQYF
15	TRBV2	NA	TRBJ1-5	NA	TGTGCCAGCAGCGTACACGGGTTTACCGATCAGCCCCAGCATTTT	CASSVHGFTDQPQHF
15	TRBV27	NA	TRBJ1-3	NA	TGTGCCAGCAGTTTAATTATGGGAGGGGCGAACACCATATATTTT	CASSLIMGGANTIYF
16	TRBV30	NA	TRBJ2-5	TRBD1	TGTGCCTGGAGTGTATATGGCAGGGGGAGACAAGAGACCCAGTACTTC	CAWSVYGRGRQETQYF
17	TRBV7-8	NA	TRBJ2-2	TRBD2	TGTGCCAGCAGCCCGACCGGGGGGGGCCTGTCAGCGGGGGAGCTGTTTTTT	CASSPTGGGLSAGELFF
12	TRBV4-1	NA	TRBJ2-1	NA	TGCGCCAGCAGCCGTGAGGGCAATGAGCAGTTCTTC	CASSREGNEQFF
13	TRBV7-2	NA	TRBJ2-7	NA	TGTGCCAGCAGCTACAGGGACTCCTACGAGCAGTACTTC	CASSYRDSYEQYF
12	TRBV6-5	NA	TRBJ2-7	NA	TGTGCCAGCAGTTCCAACCTATACGAGCAGTACTTC	CASSSNLYEQYF
14	TRBV11-2	NA	TRBJ1-4	NA	TGTGCCAGCAGCCTCAACTTGAGTAATGAAAAACTGTTTTTT	CASSLNLSNEKLFF
13	TRBV5-1	NA	TRBJ2-1	NA	TGCGCCAGCAGTCTTGGACTACACGATGAGCAGTTCTTC	CASSLGLHDEQFF